This TCR beta chain comes out of a study of blood T cell repertoires in COVID-19. Study background: Both acute and convalescent COVID-19 samples were obtained from the United States, Italy and Spain.

The sample holds one count of this clone. The germline V and J ends were trimmed by 1 base and 4 bases, with 6 bases remaining between them. Germline V gene sequence: CDR1 MGHRA, CDR2 YSYEKL. The CDR3 runs 13 residues. Only in-frame clones appear in the TCRdb table, and some are missing; sequencing was by immunoSEQ multiplex PCR. The data contain under 250,000 clones, nearly 90% of them seen just once; the ten biggest clones take up around 4.2%. This sequence was found in a young woman with acute COVID-19. This chain links TRBV4-1 with TRBJ2-3; D is perhaps TRBD1 (5 bases). Sequenced material: PBMCs or T cells enriched from blood (not recorded which). CDR3 nucleotides: TGCGCCAGCAGCCAAGGGGGCTCAGATACGCAGTATTTT. This sequence encodes CASSQGGSDTQYF.